This is a list of T cell receptor beta chains from one sample in a study of control samples from healthy donors and cancer patients. The method was immunoSEQ multiplex PCR; TCRdb's version includes in-frame clones alone and lacks a portion of them. This sample yields around 100,000 clones, of which approximately 90% are seen a single time; 7.8% belongs to the top ten. The source material was blood. These receptors were taken from a man aged 30 to 39 in good health. Each CDR3 is given with its conserved first and last residue. D genes are given only for firm matches. The size field is filled for only some rows; it gives once, few, many or a size class.

clone size: NA
J gene: TRBJ1-5
D gene: TRBD1
V gene: TRBV2
CDR3 DNA: TGTGCCAGCAAGTCGGGACAGGGGGCCGGAGGTCAGCCCCAGCATTTT
CDR3 protein: CASKSGQGAGGQPQHF

clone size: NA
J gene: TRBJ2-7
D gene: NA
V gene: TRBV6-6
CDR3 DNA: TGTGCCAGCAGCTTTAACCGGGACACGAGCTACGAGCAGTACTTC
CDR3 protein: CASSFNRDTSYEQYF

clone size: NA
J gene: TRBJ1-2
D gene: NA
V gene: TRBV3-1/TRBV3-2
CDR3 DNA: TGTGCCAGCAGCCAAGCGGCTAACTATGGCTACACCTTC
CDR3 protein: CASSQAANYGYTF

clone size: NA
J gene: TRBJ2-5
D gene: TRBD1
V gene: TRBV18
CDR3 DNA: TGTGCCAGCTCAAGAGGGGGCGGGTCAGAGACCCAGTACTTC
CDR3 protein: CASSRGGGSETQYF

clone size: NA
J gene: TRBJ1-2
D gene: TRBD1
V gene: TRBV27
CDR3 DNA: TGTGCCAGCAGTTTAAGGGACAGGGCTGGCTACACCTTC
CDR3 protein: CASSLRDRAGYTF

clone size: NA
J gene: TRBJ2-1
D gene: NA
V gene: TRBV4-1
CDR3 DNA: TGCGCCAGCAGCCCAGAGAGTGATCGCGAGCAGTTCTTC
CDR3 protein: CASSPESDREQFF

clone size: NA
J gene: TRBJ2-7
D gene: NA
V gene: TRBV20-1
CDR3 DNA: TGCAGTGCTAGTACTCAGTACGAGCAGTACTTC
CDR3 protein: CSASTQYEQYF

clone size: NA
J gene: TRBJ2-5
D gene: NA
V gene: TRBV11-2
CDR3 DNA: TGTGCCAGCAGCTTAGCATGGGGGCAGGAGACCCAGTACTTC
CDR3 protein: CASSLAWGQETQYF

clone size: NA
J gene: TRBJ1-2
D gene: TRBD1
V gene: TRBV24-1
CDR3 DNA: TGTGCCACCAGTGATTCCGGACAGGGGCCACAGCGGGGTTACACCTTC
CDR3 protein: CATSDSGQGPQRGYTF

clone size: NA
J gene: TRBJ2-2
D gene: TRBD2
V gene: TRBV28
CDR3 DNA: TGTGCCAGCGGGGGGGCGGGACTAGCGACCGGGGAGCTGTTTTTT
CDR3 protein: CASGGAGLATGELFF

clone size: few
J gene: TRBJ1-2
D gene: NA
V gene: TRBV30
CDR3 DNA: TGTGCCTGGAGTGTACAGGCCAGCTATGGCTACACCTTC
CDR3 protein: CAWSVQASYGYTF

clone size: NA
J gene: TRBJ1-2
D gene: NA
V gene: TRBV21-1
CDR3 DNA: TGTGCCAGCAGCCCTGGACAGGGAAGGGGTAACTATGGCTACACCTTC
CDR3 protein: CASSPGQGRGNYGYTF

clone size: NA
J gene: TRBJ1-2
D gene: TRBD1
V gene: TRBV30
CDR3 DNA: TGTGCCTGGGCCCGGGACAGGCCGCAAGGCTACACCTTC
CDR3 protein: CAWARDRPQGYTF

clone size: NA
J gene: TRBJ2-1
D gene: NA
V gene: TRBV7-2
CDR3 DNA: TGTGCCAGCAGCTTAGATTTTAGGGCCAGGCCCCTCTACAATGAGCAGTTCTTC
CDR3 protein: CASSLDFRARPLYNEQFF

clone size: few
J gene: TRBJ1-5
D gene: NA
V gene: TRBV5-1
CDR3 DNA: TGCGCCAGCAGCTTGGTTCAGGGAGTGCAGCCCCAGCATTTT
CDR3 protein: CASSLVQGVQPQHF

clone size: NA
J gene: TRBJ1-1
D gene: TRBD1
V gene: TRBV19
CDR3 DNA: TGTGCCAGTCGAAAAGGGGGACAGGGCCGTCAGAACACTGAAGCTTTCTTT
CDR3 protein: CASRKGGQGRQNTEAFF

clone size: once
J gene: TRBJ2-1
D gene: NA
V gene: TRBV21-1
CDR3 DNA: TGTGCCAGCAGCGGAAAGAGAGCAGGGTCGGGACCCTACAATGAGCAGTTCTTC
CDR3 protein: CASSGKRAGSGPYNEQFF

clone size: NA
J gene: TRBJ1-3
D gene: NA
V gene: TRBV7-9
CDR3 DNA: TGTGCCAGCAGCTTAATGGTGTCGATATCTGGAAACACCATATATTTT
CDR3 protein: CASSLMVSISGNTIYF

clone size: NA
J gene: TRBJ1-5
D gene: NA
V gene: TRBV28
CDR3 DNA: TGTGCCAGCAGTTTCCCCGGGTCCTATCAGCCCCAGCATTTT
CDR3 protein: CASSFPGSYQPQHF

clone size: once
J gene: TRBJ1-2
D gene: TRBD1
V gene: TRBV25-1
CDR3 DNA: TGTGCCAGCAGTGCGGGACAGGGATTGTATGGCTACACCTTC
CDR3 protein: CASSAGQGLYGYTF

clone size: NA
J gene: TRBJ1-5
D gene: NA
V gene: TRBV19
CDR3 DNA: TGTGCCAGTAGAACAGGGATGAATAGCAATCAGCCCCAGCATTTT
CDR3 protein: CASRTGMNSNQPQHF

clone size: NA
J gene: TRBJ1-3
D gene: NA
V gene: TRBV30
CDR3 DNA: TGTGCCTGGAGTGTACCGACCAGCTCTGGAAACACCATATATTTT
CDR3 protein: CAWSVPTSSGNTIYF

clone size: NA
J gene: TRBJ2-1
D gene: TRBD2
V gene: TRBV11-2
CDR3 DNA: TGTGCCAGCAGCCTCTTTCTAGCGGGAGGGAGATACAATGAGCAGTTCTTC
CDR3 protein: CASSLFLAGGRYNEQFF

clone size: NA
J gene: TRBJ2-1
D gene: NA
V gene: TRBV6-5
CDR3 DNA: TGTGCCAGCAGAGTGGACAGAGGGTCCTACAATGAGCAGTTCTTC
CDR3 protein: CASRVDRGSYNEQFF

clone size: NA
J gene: TRBJ2-3
D gene: NA
V gene: TRBV4-2
CDR3 DNA: TGTGCCAGCAGCCAAAAGGGCGTAATGAGCACAGATACGCAGTATTTT
CDR3 protein: CASSQKGVMSTDTQYF

clone size: NA
J gene: TRBJ1-6
D gene: NA
V gene: TRBV10-3
CDR3 DNA: TGTGCCATCAGTGGAAGTATGAATTCACCCCTCCACTTT
CDR3 protein: CAISGSMNSPLHF

clone size: NA
J gene: TRBJ1-1
D gene: TRBD1
V gene: TRBV5-6
CDR3 DNA: TGTGCCAGCAGCTTGCCCCGGGACAGCCACGGGGACACTGAAGCTTTCTTT
CDR3 protein: CASSLPRDSHGDTEAFF

clone size: NA
J gene: TRBJ1-1
D gene: NA
V gene: TRBV6-1
CDR3 DNA: TGTGCCAGCAGTGAAGGGGAAGACCTACGTATGAACACTGAAGCTTTCTTT
CDR3 protein: CASSEGEDLRMNTEAFF

clone size: NA
J gene: TRBJ2-5
D gene: NA
V gene: TRBV20-1
CDR3 DNA: TGCAGTGCTGACGGGCAAGAGACCCAGTACTTC
CDR3 protein: CSADGQETQYF

clone size: NA
J gene: TRBJ1-1
D gene: NA
V gene: TRBV9
CDR3 DNA: TGTGCCAGCAGCGCGATAGATATGAACACTGAAGCTTTCTTT
CDR3 protein: CASSAIDMNTEAFF

clone size: NA
J gene: TRBJ1-6
D gene: TRBD1
V gene: TRBV7-9
CDR3 DNA: TGTGCCAGCAGTTTACAGGGGAATTCACCCCTCCACTTT
CDR3 protein: CASSLQGNSPLHF

clone size: once
J gene: TRBJ2-2
D gene: NA
V gene: TRBV7-6
CDR3 DNA: TGTGCCAGCAGCCCCGTTATCGGAACGAACACCGGGGAGCTGTTTTTT
CDR3 protein: CASSPVIGTNTGELFF

clone size: NA
J gene: TRBJ1-1
D gene: NA
V gene: TRBV7-8
CDR3 DNA: TGTGCCAGCAGCTTACAGCTCACCCTGAACACTGAAGCTTTCTTT
CDR3 protein: CASSLQLTLNTEAFF

clone size: NA
J gene: TRBJ2-3
D gene: TRBD1
V gene: TRBV6-6
CDR3 DNA: TGTGCCAGCTGCGGGACAGGGGTAGTAGATACGCAGTATTTT
CDR3 protein: CASCGTGVVDTQYF

clone size: NA
J gene: TRBJ2-3
D gene: TRBD2
V gene: TRBV29-1
CDR3 DNA: TGCAGCGTTGCCCTAGCGGGAGCAGATACGCAGTATTTT
CDR3 protein: CSVALAGADTQYF

clone size: NA
J gene: TRBJ2-5
D gene: NA
V gene: TRBV3-1/TRBV3-2
CDR3 DNA: TGTGCCAGCAGCCAAGATCCAGGGGGGGAGACCCAGTACTTC
CDR3 protein: CASSQDPGGETQYF

clone size: NA
J gene: TRBJ1-3
D gene: NA
V gene: TRBV27
CDR3 DNA: TGTGCCAGCAGACCGTCAGGGCGCTCTGGAAACACCATATATTTT
CDR3 protein: CASRPSGRSGNTIYF

clone size: NA
J gene: TRBJ2-2
D gene: NA
V gene: TRBV3-1/TRBV3-2
CDR3 DNA: TGTGCCAGCAGCCCTCAAAGGTCGAACACCGGGGAGCTGTTTTTT
CDR3 protein: CASSPQRSNTGELFF

clone size: NA
J gene: TRBJ2-1
D gene: TRBD1
V gene: TRBV5-1
CDR3 DNA: TGCGCCAGCAGCTTTAGCACAGGGGGCAATGAGCAGTTCTTC
CDR3 protein: CASSFSTGGNEQFF

clone size: few
J gene: TRBJ2-5
D gene: NA
V gene: TRBV18
CDR3 DNA: TGTGCCAGCTCACCAAAGGGACCAGAGACCCAGTACTTC
CDR3 protein: CASSPKGPETQYF

clone size: NA
J gene: TRBJ1-2
D gene: TRBD1
V gene: TRBV11-2
CDR3 DNA: TGTGCCAGCACCATACAGGGGGCGCCCGACTATGGCTACACCTTC
CDR3 protein: CASTIQGAPDYGYTF

clone size: NA
J gene: TRBJ2-5
D gene: NA
V gene: TRBV6-5
CDR3 DNA: TGTGCCAGCAGTCTCTCCGTTGGACAAGAGACCCAGTACTTC
CDR3 protein: CASSLSVGQETQYF

clone size: NA
J gene: TRBJ2-2
D gene: TRBD2
V gene: TRBV5-1
CDR3 DNA: TGCGCCAGCAGCCGGGTGGTGACTAGCGGGACCGGGGAGCTGTTTTTT
CDR3 protein: CASSRVVTSGTGELFF

clone size: NA
J gene: TRBJ2-5
D gene: TRBD2
V gene: TRBV3-1/TRBV3-2
CDR3 DNA: TGTGCCAGCAGCCAAGATCTAGCGGGAGGTTTACGAGAGACCCAGTACTTC
CDR3 protein: CASSQDLAGGLRETQYF

clone size: NA
J gene: TRBJ2-3
D gene: NA
V gene: TRBV5-5
CDR3 DNA: TGTGCCAGCAGCCTTCTGTGGGGGAGCACAGATACGCAGTATTTT
CDR3 protein: CASSLLWGSTDTQYF

clone size: NA
J gene: TRBJ2-3
D gene: NA
V gene: TRBV5-6
CDR3 DNA: TGTGCCAGCAGCGGAAGACTAGGCTCCTTCGAGCAGTATTTT
CDR3 protein: CASSGRLGSFEQYF

clone size: NA
J gene: TRBJ2-1
D gene: TRBD2
V gene: TRBV15
CDR3 DNA: TGTGCCACCAGCAGGAAGGGCGGGAGGTCCAACAATGAGCAGTTCTTC
CDR3 protein: CATSRKGGRSNNEQFF

clone size: NA
J gene: TRBJ2-4
D gene: TRBD1
V gene: TRBV14
CDR3 DNA: TGTGCCAGCAGCCAAGATCCCGACAGGGGTGTAGCCAAAAACATTCAGTACTTC
CDR3 protein: CASSQDPDRGVAKNIQYF

clone size: NA
J gene: TRBJ1-3
D gene: NA
V gene: TRBV28
CDR3 DNA: TGTGCCAGCAGTTTAAACCAGGGGCTTCGGAACACCATATATTTT
CDR3 protein: CASSLNQGLRNTIYF

clone size: NA
J gene: TRBJ1-5
D gene: NA
V gene: TRBV7-2
CDR3 DNA: TGTGCCAGCAGCTCCGAGGCGGGACGGTCCCAGCATTTT
CDR3 protein: CASSSEAGRSQHF

clone size: once
J gene: TRBJ1-3
D gene: TRBD1
V gene: TRBV25-1
CDR3 DNA: TGTGCCAGCAGTTTTGACAGGGCTGGAAACACCATATATTTT
CDR3 protein: CASSFDRAGNTIYF

clone size: NA
J gene: TRBJ1-5
D gene: NA
V gene: TRBV4-1
CDR3 DNA: TGCGCCAGCAGCCAAGATCGCCGGGGCGGAGGCAATCAGCCCCAGCATTTT
CDR3 protein: CASSQDRRGGGNQPQHF

clone size: NA
J gene: TRBJ1-2
D gene: NA
V gene: TRBV19
CDR3 DNA: TGTGCCAGTAGTATAGATGTTCAGCGGGCTGGAGGAGGCTACACCTTC
CDR3 protein: CASSIDVQRAGGGYTF

clone size: NA
J gene: TRBJ2-5
D gene: TRBD2
V gene: TRBV18
CDR3 DNA: TGTGCCAGCTCAAACCGGGGGGGCCTAGAGAACCAGTACTTC
CDR3 protein: CASSNRGGLENQYF

clone size: once
J gene: TRBJ2-3
D gene: NA
V gene: TRBV6-5
CDR3 DNA: TGTGCCAGCAGTCCGGAGCCGGGGGGCACAGATACGCAGTATTTT
CDR3 protein: CASSPEPGGTDTQYF

clone size: NA
J gene: TRBJ2-1
D gene: TRBD1
V gene: TRBV2
CDR3 DNA: TGTGCCAGCAGGCCTCGACAGGGAGCTAACAATGAGCAGTTCTTC
CDR3 protein: CASRPRQGANNEQFF